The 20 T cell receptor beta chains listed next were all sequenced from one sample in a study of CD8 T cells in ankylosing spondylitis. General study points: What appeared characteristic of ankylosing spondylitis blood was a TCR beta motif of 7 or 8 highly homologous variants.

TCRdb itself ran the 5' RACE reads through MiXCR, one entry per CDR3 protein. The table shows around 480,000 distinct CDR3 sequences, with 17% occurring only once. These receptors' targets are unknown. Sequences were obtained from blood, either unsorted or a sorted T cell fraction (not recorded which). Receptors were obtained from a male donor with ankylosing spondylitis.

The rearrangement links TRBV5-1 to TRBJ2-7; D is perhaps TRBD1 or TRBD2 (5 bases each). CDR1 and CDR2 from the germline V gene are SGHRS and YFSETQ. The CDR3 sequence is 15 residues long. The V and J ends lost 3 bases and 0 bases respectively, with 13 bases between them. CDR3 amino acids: CASSSRDPLSYEQYF. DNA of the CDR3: TGCGCCAGCAGCTCGAGGGACCCCCTCTCCTACGAGCAGTACTTC.

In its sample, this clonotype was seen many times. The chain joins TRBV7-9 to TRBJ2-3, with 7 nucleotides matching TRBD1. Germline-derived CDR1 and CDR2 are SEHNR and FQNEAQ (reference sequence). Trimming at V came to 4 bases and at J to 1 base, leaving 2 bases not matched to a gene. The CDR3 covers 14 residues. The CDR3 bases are TGTGCCAGCAGCTCCGGGACAGGCACAGATACGCAGTATTTT. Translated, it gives CASSSGTGTDTQYF.

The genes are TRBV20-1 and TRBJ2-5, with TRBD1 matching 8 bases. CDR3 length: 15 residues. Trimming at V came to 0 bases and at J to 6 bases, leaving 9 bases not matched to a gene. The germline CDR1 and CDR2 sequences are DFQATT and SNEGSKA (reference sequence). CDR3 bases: TGCAGTGCTAGAGACCCCGGACAGGGCACGCAGACCCAGTACTTC. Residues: CSARDPGQGTQTQYF.

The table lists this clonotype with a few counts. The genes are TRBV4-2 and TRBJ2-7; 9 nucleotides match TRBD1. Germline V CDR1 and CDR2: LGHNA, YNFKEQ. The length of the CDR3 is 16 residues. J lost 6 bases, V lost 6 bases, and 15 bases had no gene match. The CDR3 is CASSPSSGTGHSEQYF. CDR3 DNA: TGTGCCAGCAGTCCGAGTTCCGGGACAGGGCATTCCGAGCAGTACTTC.

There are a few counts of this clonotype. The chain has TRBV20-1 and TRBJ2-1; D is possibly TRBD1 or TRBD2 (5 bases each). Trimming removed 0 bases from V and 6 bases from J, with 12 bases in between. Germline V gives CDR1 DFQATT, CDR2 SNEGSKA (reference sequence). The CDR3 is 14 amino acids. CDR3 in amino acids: CSARDGKGSNEQFF. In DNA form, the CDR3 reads TGCAGTGCTAGAGACGGGAAGGGGAGCAATGAGCAGTTCTTC.

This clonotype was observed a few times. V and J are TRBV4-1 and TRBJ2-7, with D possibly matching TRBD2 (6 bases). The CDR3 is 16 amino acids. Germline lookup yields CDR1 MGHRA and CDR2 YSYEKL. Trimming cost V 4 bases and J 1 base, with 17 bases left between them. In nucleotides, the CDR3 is TGCGCCAGCAGCCCCCTCGAGGGCCGGGGGTCCTACGAGCAGTACTTC. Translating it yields CASSPLEGRGSYEQYF.

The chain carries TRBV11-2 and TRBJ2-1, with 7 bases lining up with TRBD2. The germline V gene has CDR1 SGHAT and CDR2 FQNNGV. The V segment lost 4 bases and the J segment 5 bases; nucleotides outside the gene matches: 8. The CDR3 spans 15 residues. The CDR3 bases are TGTGCCAGCAGCTCTTGGGGCGGGGGAGACAATGAGCAGTTCTTC. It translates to CASSSWGGGDNEQFF.

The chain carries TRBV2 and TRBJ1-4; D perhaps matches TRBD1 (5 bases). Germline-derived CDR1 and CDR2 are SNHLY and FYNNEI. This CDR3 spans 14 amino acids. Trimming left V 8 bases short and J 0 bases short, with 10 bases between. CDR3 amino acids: CASEDNPTNEKLFF. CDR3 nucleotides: TGTGCCAGCGAGGACAACCCAACTAATGAAAAACTGTTTTTT.

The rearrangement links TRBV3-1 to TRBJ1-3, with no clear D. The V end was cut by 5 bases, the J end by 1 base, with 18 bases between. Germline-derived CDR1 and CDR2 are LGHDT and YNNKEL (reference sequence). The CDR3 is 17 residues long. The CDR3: CASSSRAGLRSGNTIYF. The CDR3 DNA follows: TGTGCCAGCAGCTCCCGGGCGGGTCTTCGTTCTGGAAACACCATATATTTT.

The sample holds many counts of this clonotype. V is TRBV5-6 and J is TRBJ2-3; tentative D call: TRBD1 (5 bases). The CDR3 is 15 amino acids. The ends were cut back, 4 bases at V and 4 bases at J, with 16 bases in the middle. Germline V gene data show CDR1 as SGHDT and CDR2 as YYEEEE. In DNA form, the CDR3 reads TGTGCCAGCAGCCTGGAAGGCAGGGCGGCAGATACGCAGTATTTT. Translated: CASSLEGRAADTQYF. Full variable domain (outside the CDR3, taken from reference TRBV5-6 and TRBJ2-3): DAGVTQSPTHLIKTRGQQVTLRCSPKSGHDTVSWYQQALGQGPQFIFQYYEEEERQRGNFPDRFSGHQFPNYSSELNVNALLLGDSALYLCASSLEGRAADTQYFGPGTRLTVL.

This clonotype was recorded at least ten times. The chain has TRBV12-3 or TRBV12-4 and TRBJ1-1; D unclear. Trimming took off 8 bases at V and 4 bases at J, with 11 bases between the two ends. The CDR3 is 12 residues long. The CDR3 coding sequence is TGTGCCAGCTTCACCCGGAGCACTGAAGCTTTCTTT. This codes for CASFTRSTEAFF.

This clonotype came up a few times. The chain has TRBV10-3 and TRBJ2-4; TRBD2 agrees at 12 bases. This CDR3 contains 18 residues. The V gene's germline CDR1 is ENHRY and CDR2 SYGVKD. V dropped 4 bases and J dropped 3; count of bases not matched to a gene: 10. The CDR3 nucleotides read TGTGCCATCAGTGCTTGGACTAGCGGGGCCCCAGGCAAAAACATTCAGTACTTC. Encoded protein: CAISAWTSGAPGKNIQYF.

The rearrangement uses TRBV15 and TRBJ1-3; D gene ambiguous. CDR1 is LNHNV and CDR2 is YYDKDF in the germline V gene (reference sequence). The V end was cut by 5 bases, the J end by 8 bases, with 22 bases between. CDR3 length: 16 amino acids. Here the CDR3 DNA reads TGTGCCACCAGCCGAGGGTGGCCCCTAACGGGAGACACCATATATTTT. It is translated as CATSRGWPLTGDTIYF. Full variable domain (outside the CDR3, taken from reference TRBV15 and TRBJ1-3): DAMVIQNPRYQVTQFGKPVTLSCSQTLNHNVMYWYQQKSSQAPKLLFHYYDKDFNNEADTPDNFQSRRPNTSFCFLDIRSPGLGDTAMYLCATSRGWPLTGDTIYFGEGSWLTVV.

In nucleotides, the CDR3 is TGTGCCAGCAGGCGACAGGGCCGAGTGACTGAAGCTTTCTTT. Residues: CASRRQGRVTEAFF. This chain joins TRBV12-3 or TRBV12-4 and TRBJ1-1; 7 positions match TRBD1. The CDR3 is made up of 14 amino acids. Losses at the gene ends were 6 bases for V and 5 bases for J; bases not matched to a gene: 9.

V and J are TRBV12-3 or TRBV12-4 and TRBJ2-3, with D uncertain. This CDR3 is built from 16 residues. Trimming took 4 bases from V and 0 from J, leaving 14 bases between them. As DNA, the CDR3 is TGTGCCAGCAGTTCTACTTTACGCGCTAGCACAGATACGCAGTATTTT. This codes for CASSSTLRASTDTQYF.

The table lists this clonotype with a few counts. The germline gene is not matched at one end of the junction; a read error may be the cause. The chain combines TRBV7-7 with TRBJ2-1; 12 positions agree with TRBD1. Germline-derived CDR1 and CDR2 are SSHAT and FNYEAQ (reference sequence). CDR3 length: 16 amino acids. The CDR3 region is CASSLGGTGGMNEQFF. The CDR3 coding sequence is TGTGCTAGCAGCTTAGGGGGGACAGGGGGCATGAATGAGCAGTTCTTC.

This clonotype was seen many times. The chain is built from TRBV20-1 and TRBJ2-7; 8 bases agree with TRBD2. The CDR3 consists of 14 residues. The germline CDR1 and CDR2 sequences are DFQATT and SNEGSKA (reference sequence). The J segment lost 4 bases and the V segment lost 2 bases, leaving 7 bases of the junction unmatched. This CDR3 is CSARSREGLYEQYF. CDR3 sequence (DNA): TGCAGTGCTAGAAGTCGGGAGGGCTTGTACGAGCAGTACTTC.

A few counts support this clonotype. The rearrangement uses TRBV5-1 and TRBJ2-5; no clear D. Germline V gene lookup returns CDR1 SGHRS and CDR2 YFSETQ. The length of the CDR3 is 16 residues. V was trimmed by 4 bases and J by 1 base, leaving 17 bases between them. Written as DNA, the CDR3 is TGCGCCAGCAGCCCGACCTGGTGGGCGTCCCAAGAGACCCAGTACTTC. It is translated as CASSPTWWASQETQYF. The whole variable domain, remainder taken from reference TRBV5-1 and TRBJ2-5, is KAGVTQTPRYLIKTRGQQVTLSCSPISGHRSVSWYQQTPGQGLQFLFEYFSETQRNKGNFPGRFSGRQFSNSRSEMNVSTLELGDSALYLCASSPTWWASQETQYFGPGTRLLVL.

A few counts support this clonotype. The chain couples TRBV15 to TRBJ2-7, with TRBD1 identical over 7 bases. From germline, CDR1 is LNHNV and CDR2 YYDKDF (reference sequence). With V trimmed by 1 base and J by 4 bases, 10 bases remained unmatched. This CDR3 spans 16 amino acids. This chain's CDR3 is CATSRAGTRGLYEQYF. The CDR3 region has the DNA TGTGCCACCAGCAGAGCCGGTACTAGGGGGCTGTACGAGCAGTACTTC. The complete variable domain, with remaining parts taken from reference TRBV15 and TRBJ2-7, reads DAMVIQNPRYQVTQFGKPVTLSCSQTLNHNVMYWYQQKSSQAPKLLFHYYDKDFNNEADTPDNFQSRRPNTSFCFLDIRSPGLGDTAMYLCATSRAGTRGLYEQYFGPGTRLTVT.

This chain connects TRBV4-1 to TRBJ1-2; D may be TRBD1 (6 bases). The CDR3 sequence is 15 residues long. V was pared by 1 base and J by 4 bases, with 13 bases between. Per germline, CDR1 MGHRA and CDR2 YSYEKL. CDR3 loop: CASSQGTEFLYGYTF. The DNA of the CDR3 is TGCGCCAGCAGCCAAGGGACAGAATTCCTCTATGGCTACACCTTC.